These T cell receptor beta chains were read from a single sample in a study of blood T cell repertoires in COVID-19. The data were produced by immunoSEQ multiplex PCR, yet TCRdb's version contains in-frame clones alone and is incomplete. The data show 130,000 to 150,000 clones, over 80% seen once. Sequences were obtained from peripheral blood. These receptors all come from a woman between 40 and 50 years old with active or convalescent COVID-19. Each CDR3 is given with its conserved first and last residue.

J: TRBJ1-5
V: TRBV28
CDR3: CASSLPGGTAYSNQPQHF

J: TRBJ2-7
V: TRBV30
CDR3: CAWSLGTGYEQYF

J: TRBJ1-5
V: TRBV2
CDR3: CASSAGQGNQPQHF

J: TRBJ2-5
V: TRBV7-2
CDR3: CASSLGQQETQYF

J: TRBJ1-1
V: TRBV7-2
CDR3: CASSLRREAEAFF

J: TRBJ1-1
V: TRBV7-2
CDR3: CASSLAQSAGLEAFF

J: TRBJ1-2
V: TRBV30
CDR3: CAWRRGTGRLYGYTF

J: TRBJ1-5
V: TRBV5-6
CDR3: CASSPRGYVQPQHF

J: TRBJ1-3
V: TRBV20-1
CDR3: CSASIPGTGGLVSGNTIYF

J: TRBJ1-1
V: TRBV6-6
CDR3: CASNGPNTEAFF

J: TRBJ1-5
V: TRBV4-1
CDR3: CASSQGKTRKGSNQPQHF

J: TRBJ2-1
V: TRBV18
CDR3: CASSLDTLQVSEQFF

J: TRBJ2-2
V: TRBV9
CDR3: CASSLRGELFF

J: TRBJ2-7
V: TRBV12-3/TRBV12-4
CDR3: CASSPTGIGQYF

J: TRBJ2-3
V: TRBV5-1
CDR3: CASSLGGSVMGAQYF

J: TRBJ2-1
V: TRBV4-1
CDR3: CASSQDPTGSAPHNEQFF

J: TRBJ2-7
V: TRBV27
CDR3: CASSGLATTYEQYF

J: TRBJ1-6
V: TRBV7-2
CDR3: CASSYRQGSDSPLHF

J: TRBJ1-1
V: TRBV19
CDR3: CASSILRDRTEAFF

J: TRBJ2-2
V: TRBV11-2
CDR3: CASSPTHRAGELFF

J: TRBJ2-7
V: TRBV5-6
CDR3: CASSPYRGPGSYEQYF

J: TRBJ2-7
V: TRBV5-1
CDR3: CASMSRVGEQYF

J: TRBJ1-2
V: TRBV28
CDR3: CASSAGTAFNYGYTF

J: TRBJ1-1
V: TRBV11-2
CDR3: CASSFGWDRGNTEAFF

J: TRBJ2-1
V: TRBV7-2
CDR3: CASSLVSLAGRFF

J: TRBJ2-2
V: TRBV7-2
CDR3: CASSLVQGWTGELFF